This TCR beta chain originates from a study of neurological immune-mediated disorders. Each TCR transcript was tagged with a 10-nucleotide random UMI during 5'RACE. In TCRdb, the 5' RACE reads were re-called with MiXCR into one record per CDR3 protein. The sample shows 66,000 or so distinct CDR3 sequences, 3% to 4% of them seen only once. Unmatched junction bases numbered 15, after V lost 6 bases and J lost 13 bases. This CDR3 comprises 13 residues. General observations from the study: There were no CDR3 amino acid sequences shared by expanded clones across subjects, a result suggesting private repertoires in all groups.

2 million PBMCs stored at -80 C were the source of the unsorted libraries. About this clonotype itself: The antigen is not known.

The clonotype was recovered from a man aged 35 to 55 with multiple sclerosis. The specimen sequenced was PBMCs. V gene TRBV12-3 or TRBV12-4 combines with J gene TRBJ2-7; TRBD1 matches at 7 bases. Here the CDR3 DNA reads TGTGCCAGCAGCCCCACAGGGGTGGGGGAGTATTACTTC. This codes for CASSPTGVGEYYF.